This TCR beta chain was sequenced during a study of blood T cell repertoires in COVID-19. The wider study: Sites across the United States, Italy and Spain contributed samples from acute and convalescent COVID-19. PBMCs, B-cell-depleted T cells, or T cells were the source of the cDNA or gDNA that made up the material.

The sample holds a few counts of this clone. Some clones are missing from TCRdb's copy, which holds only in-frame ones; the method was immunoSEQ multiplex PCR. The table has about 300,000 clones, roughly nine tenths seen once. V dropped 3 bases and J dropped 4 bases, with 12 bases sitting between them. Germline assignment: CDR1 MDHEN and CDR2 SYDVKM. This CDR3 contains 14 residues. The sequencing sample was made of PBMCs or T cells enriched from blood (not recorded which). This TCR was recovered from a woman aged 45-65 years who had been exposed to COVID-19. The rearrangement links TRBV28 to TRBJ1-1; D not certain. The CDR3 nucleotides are TGTGCCAGCAGTTTCCCAGGTCTGGGCACTGAAGCTTTCTTT. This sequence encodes CASSFPGLGTEAFF.